A single sample gave rise to the 25 T cell receptor beta chains below, sequenced in a study of blood T cell repertoires in COVID-19. Some clones are missing from TCRdb's copy, which holds only in-frame ones; the method was immunoSEQ multiplex PCR. The sample consists of 10,000 to 15,000 clones, roughly 78% of them appearing once. The sample comprised peripheral blood. The receptors stem from a human donor in a cohort sampled during active COVID-19.

CDR3 in amino acids: CASSHSQGRNQPQHF. CDR3 DNA: TGTGCCAGCAGCCACTCACAGGGTCGCAATCAGCCCCAGCATTTT. The rearrangement links TRBV4-2 to TRBJ1-5, with D possibly being TRBD1 (6 bases). CDR1 and CDR2 (germline): LGHNA, YNFKEQ. V shed 3 bases and J shed 2 bases, with 11 bases lying between them. The CDR3 loop spans 15 amino acids.

In this sample, this clone turned up a few times. The genes are TRBV6-1 and TRBJ1-2; D is possibly TRBD1 (5 bases). The CDR3 is made up of 11 amino acids. Germline assignment: CDR1 MNHNS and CDR2 SASEGT. V shed 1 base and J shed 8 bases, with 5 bases lying between them. In nucleotides, the CDR3 is TGTGCCAGCAGTGAAGGGGGCGGCTACACCTTC. Translating it yields CASSEGGGYTF.

This sequence joins TRBV18 and TRBJ1-5; no firm D call. This CDR3 is built from 15 residues. Trimming cost V 1 base and J 3 bases, with 10 bases left between them. The germline V gene encodes CDR1 KGHSH and CDR2 LQKENI. CDR3 bases: TGTGCCAGCTCACCACAGGTTGACAACAATCAGCCCCAGCATTTT. Translation gives CASSPQVDNNQPQHF.

This chain joins TRBV10-1 and TRBJ1-1; possible D gene TRBD1, 6 bases. The V and J ends lost 4 bases and 4 bases respectively, with 10 bases between them. Looked up from germline, CDR1 is WNHNN and CDR2 is SYGVQD (reference sequence). The CDR3 is 13 residues long. The chain's CDR3 is CASSVQGTTEAFF. CDR3 coding DNA: TGCGCCAGCAGTGTACAGGGCACCACTGAAGCTTTCTTT.

This clone rates as medium-sized (0.01 to 0.1%). The rearrangement uses TRBV3-1 (or the pseudogene TRBV3-2) and TRBJ1-2; D not resolved. Germline CDR1 reads LGHDT; CDR2 reads YNNKEL (reference sequence). The CDR3 runs to 14 residues. V shed 2 bases and J shed 5 bases, with 12 bases lying between them. Here the CDR3 DNA reads TGTGCCAGCAGCCAATCGACGGGATCATATGGCTACACCTTC. This translates into CASSQSTGSYGYTF.

The rearrangement joins TRBV5-1 to TRBJ1-1; possibly TRBD1 for D (5 bases). The germline V gene encodes CDR1 SGHRS and CDR2 YFSETQ. This CDR3 comprises 16 residues. V was cut by 0 bases and J by 4 bases, with 16 bases left in between. CDR3 loop: CASSLAPSLTVTEAFF. Written as DNA, the CDR3 is TGCGCCAGCAGCTTGGCCCCTTCGTTGACAGTCACTGAAGCTTTCTTT.

The gene calls are TRBV19 and TRBJ1-1; 7 bases are shared with TRBD1. Germline-derived CDR1 and CDR2 are LNHDA and SQIVND (reference sequence). J gave up 2 bases and V 1 base, and 7 bases lay outside the gene matches. The CDR3 covers 16 residues. In nucleotides, the CDR3 is TGTGCCAGTAGTATAGGTAGGGGGCCAGTAAACACTGAAGCTTTCTTT. Residues: CASSIGRGPVNTEAFF.

The V gene is TRBV28, the J gene TRBJ2-1, with 8 nucleotides matching TRBD2. This CDR3 has 14 residues. CDR1 and CDR2 (germline): MDHEN, SYDVKM. J was trimmed by 5 bases and V by 2 bases; bases with no gene match: 2. The CDR3 reads CASSLTGLDNEQFF. CDR3 nucleotide sequence: TGTGCCAGCAGTTTAACGGGACTAGACAATGAGCAGTTCTTC.

The V call is TRBV6-5, the J call TRBJ2-7, with TRBD2 matching 8 bases. Losses at the gene ends were 7 bases for V and 2 bases for J; bases not matched to a gene: 10. This CDR3 contains 15 residues. Germline CDR1 reads MNHEY; CDR2 reads SVGAGI. CDR3 amino acids: CASTWLAGGPYEQYF. CDR3 bases: TGTGCCAGCACCTGGCTTGCGGGGGGCCCCTACGAGCAGTACTTC.

The chain is built from TRBV3-1 (or the pseudogene TRBV3-2) and TRBJ1-2; no definite D call. V was shortened by 4 bases and J by 6 bases, with 12 bases between the two germline ends. The CDR3 length is 13 residues. Germline V gives CDR1 LGHDT, CDR2 YNNKEL (reference sequence). CDR3 coding DNA: TGTGCCAGCAGCCCCCACCGATCGGATGGCTACACCTTC. Translation: CASSPHRSDGYTF.

The chain joins TRBV4-1 to TRBJ1-2; a weak D match, TRBD1 (6 bases). With 2 bases removed from V and 1 base from J, the gap between germline ends came to 20 bases. The germline V gene encodes CDR1 MGHRA and CDR2 YSYEKL. The CDR3 loop spans 18 amino acids. DNA for the CDR3: TGCGCCAGCAGCCAAACCGTGGGACAACGACTATTTAACTATGGCTACACCTTC. Translation: CASSQTVGQRLFNYGYTF.

The chain recombines TRBV5-3 with TRBJ2-1, with a tentative D call TRBD1 (5 bases). TRBV5-3 is labeled an ORF, and its function is uncertain. Trimming took off 4 bases at V and 4 bases at J, with 15 bases between the two ends. The CDR3 has 15 amino acids. The CDR3 DNA sequence: TGTGCCAGAAGCCGTAGCCTCGACAGTTACAATGAGCAGTTCTTC. Protein: CARSRSLDSYNEQFF.

The chain carries TRBV24-1 and TRBJ1-2, with D hard to call. Trimming cost V 2 bases and J 0 bases, with 6 bases left between them. Germline V gene data show CDR1 as KGHDR and CDR2 as SFDVKD. This CDR3 has 14 residues. DNA of the CDR3: TGTGCCACCAGTGATTCTACAGCTAACTATGGCTACACCTTC. Encoded protein: CATSDSTANYGYTF.

This clone has just a few counts. The chain recombines TRBV2 with TRBJ2-7, with D possibly TRBD2 on 5 matching bases. In germline, CDR1 is SNHLY, CDR2 FYNNEI. The germline V and J ends were trimmed by 5 bases and 0 bases, with 8 bases remaining between them. The CDR3 has 13 residues. CDR3 in DNA: TGTGCCAGCAGTCCCCGGGACTCCTACGAGCAGTACTTC. This codes for CASSPRDSYEQYF.

The chain couples TRBV18 to TRBJ2-2, with 7 bases fitting TRBD1. V shed 5 bases and J 6 bases; nucleotides not matched to a gene: 6. The CDR3 is 14 amino acids. CDR1 KGHSH and CDR2 LQKENI come from the germline V gene. The CDR3 bases are TGTGCCAGCTCATTAGACAGGGCCGCCGGGGAGCTGTTTTTT. Its translation: CASSLDRAAGELFF. The full variable domain, with the rest looked up from reference TRBV18 and TRBJ2-2, is NAGVMQNPRHLVRRRGQEARLRCSPMKGHSHVYWYRQLPEEGLKFMVYLQKENIIDESGMPKERFSAEFPKEGPSILRIQQVVRGDSAAYFCASSLDRAAGELFFGEGSRLTVL.

V gene TRBV6-5 combines with J gene TRBJ2-1; TRBD1 aligns across 7 bases. With V trimmed by 7 bases and J by 2 bases, 8 bases remained unmatched. In germline, CDR1 is MNHEY, CDR2 SVGAGI. The CDR3 extends over 15 amino acids. The CDR3, as DNA: TGTGCCAGCACCCTAACAGGGGATCCCTACAATGAGCAGTTCTTC. It translates to CASTLTGDPYNEQFF.

This clone was counted only a few times. This sequence joins TRBV7-2 and TRBJ1-6; TRBD1 matches at 8 bases. The CDR3 consists of 16 residues. Looked up from germline, CDR1 is SGHTA and CDR2 is FQGNSA. J lost 10 bases, V lost 3 bases, and 11 bases had no gene match. CDR3 DNA sequence: TGTGCCAGCAGCTTGTCCAGGGACAGGCTCGAATCACCCCTCCACTTT. This sequence encodes CASSLSRDRLESPLHF.

This clone was seen only a few times. The chain combines TRBV16 with TRBJ1-3, with D hard to call. Looked up from germline, CDR1 is KGHSY and CDR2 is FQNENV. This CDR3 has 12 residues. V was cut by 5 bases and J by 4 bases, with 6 bases left in between. CDR3 nucleotide sequence: TGTGCCAGCAGCACAGACGGAAACACCATATATTTT. Its translation: CASSTDGNTIYF.

This clone came up a few times. This chain links TRBV7-7 with TRBJ2-7, with 9 bases aligning to TRBD1. J gave up 2 bases and V 4 bases, and 3 bases lay outside the gene matches. CDR3 length: 14 residues. Germline-derived CDR1 and CDR2 are SSHAT and FNYEAQ (reference sequence). The CDR3 bases are TGTGCCAGCAGCTCTGGACAGGGGACCTACGAGCAGTACTTC. It specifies CASSSGQGTYEQYF.

This clone came up once. The chain combines TRBV6-5 with TRBJ1-5; a possible D gene is TRBD1 (6 bases). CDR1 MNHEY and CDR2 SVGAGI come from the germline V gene. CDR3 length equals 15 residues. Trimming stripped 10 bases from V and 0 bases from J, with 16 bases between. CDR3 nucleotides: TGTGCCACACGAAGGACAGAATATAGCAATCAGCCCCAGCATTTT. Its translation is CATRRTEYSNQPQHF.

The chain links TRBV4-2 to TRBJ2-7; possible D gene TRBD2, 6 bases. Between the trimmed V and J ends, which lost 0 bases and 2 bases, there was a span of 17 bases. The length of the CDR3 is 17 residues. CDR1 LGHNA and CDR2 YNFKEQ come from the germline V gene. The CDR3 DNA sequence: TGTGCCAGCAGCCAAGATAGGTCGGCGGGGCTAACCTACGAGCAGTACTTC. This sequence encodes CASSQDRSAGLTYEQYF.

V is TRBV11-2 and J is TRBJ2-2; no clear D gene. Trimming took off 1 base at V and 8 bases at J, with 2 bases between the two ends. There are 11 residues in the CDR3. From germline, CDR1 is SGHAT and CDR2 FQNNGV. The CDR3 DNA is TGTGCCAGCAGCTTAGCTGGGGAGCTGTTTTTT. This codes for CASSLAGELFF.

This rearrangement joins TRBV12-3 or TRBV12-4 to TRBJ2-3, with D possibly being TRBD2 (6 bases). Between the trimmed V and J ends, which lost 6 bases and 7 bases, there was a span of 11 bases. The CDR3 has 12 amino acids. This CDR3 is CASSVGGYTQYF. CDR3 DNA: TGTGCCAGCAGCGTCGGGGGTTATACGCAGTATTTT.

The gene calls are TRBV29-1 and TRBJ1-5; 9 bases map to TRBD1. Germline CDR1 and CDR2: SQVTM and ANQGSEA. The CDR3 loop spans 13 amino acids. Trimming took 5 bases from V and 1 from J; bases not matched to a gene: 0. The CDR3 sequence is CSVTGGSNQPQHF. CDR3 sequence (DNA): TGCAGCGTTACAGGGGGCAGCAATCAGCCCCAGCATTTT.

The chain is built from TRBV7-2 and TRBJ2-7; 7 bases are shared with TRBD2. Trimming at V came to 0 bases and at J to 3 bases, leaving 5 bases not matched to a gene. The length of the CDR3 is 15 residues. Germline V CDR1 and CDR2: SGHTA, FQGNSA. CDR3 sequence reads: CASSLAPSGRYEQYF. The CDR3 nucleotides are TGTGCCAGCAGCTTAGCCCCTAGCGGCCGCTACGAGCAGTACTTC.